One and the same sample provided the 10 T cell receptor beta chains below, sequenced in a study of T cells in Graves' hyperthyroidism and ophthalmopathy. The CDR3 regions of TCR beta were amplified from RNA transcripts. The primer set for the first-round RT-PCR of the TCR CDR3 was HTBI. TCRdb itself ran the multiplex PCR reads through MiXCR, one entry per CDR3 protein. The sample consists of approximately 380,000 distinct CDR3 sequences, about 14% of them appearing once. Sequenced sample: blood. Receptor source: a man aged 50-60 years with Graves' ophthalmopathy.

At least ten counts were recorded for this clonotype. The rearrangement uses TRBV11-3 and TRBJ2-7, with TRBD1 matching 8 bases. The V and J ends lost 4 bases and 5 bases, in that order; junction bases with no gene match: 10. The CDR3 totals 15 residues. Germline V gene data show CDR1 as SGHNT and CDR2 as YENEEA. This CDR3 is CASSSRRQGLDEQYF. The DNA for the CDR3 is TGTGCCAGCAGCTCCCGTAGACAGGGGCTCGACGAGCAGTACTTC.

This clonotype was detected only once. The junction does not match germline at one end; this may be a read error. This chain joins TRBV15 and TRBJ2-3; tentative D call: TRBD1 (6 bases). There are 17 residues in the CDR3. The germline V gene has CDR1 LNHNV and CDR2 YYDKDF (reference sequence). This CDR3 reads CAISKITGSGGTDTQYF. The CDR3 region has the DNA TGTGCCATCAGCAAAATTACAGGGTCTGGGGGCACAGATACGCAGTATTTT.

This chain connects TRBV11-2 to TRBJ2-7; D not certain. CDR1 and CDR2 (germline): SGHAT, FQNNGV. V lost 1 base and J 9 bases, leaving 16 bases between the germline ends. The CDR3 consists of 14 residues. The CDR3 reads CASSLVEFGYAQYF. For the CDR3, the DNA is TGTGCCAGCAGCTTAGTGGAATTTGGTTATGCGCAGTACTTC.

This clonotype was found many times. CDR3 sequence reads: CASRFTDTQYF. Written as DNA, the CDR3 is TGTGCCAGCAGATTCACAGATACGCAGTATTTT. The chain is built from TRBV12-3 or TRBV12-4 and TRBJ2-3; no reliable D call. Trimming removed 6 bases from V and 2 bases from J, with 3 bases in between. This CDR3 has 11 residues.

The chain joins TRBV25-1 to TRBJ2-1; D gene uncertain. The CDR3 runs 12 residues. The V gene lost 7 bases and the J gene lost 4 bases, with 8 bases spanning the gap. CDR1 and CDR2 from the germline V gene are MGHDK and SYGVNS. The CDR3 region is CASKPLYNEQFF. The DNA for the CDR3 is TGTGCCAGCAAGCCCTTGTACAATGAGCAGTTCTTC.

The sample holds a few counts of this clonotype. This sequence joins TRBV30 and TRBJ1-5; D perhaps matches TRBD1 (5 bases). The CDR3 is 13 amino acids. Germline V gene sequence: CDR1 GTSNPN, CDR2 SVGIG (reference sequence). With 0 bases removed from V and 6 bases from J, the gap between germline ends came to 9 bases. The CDR3 nucleotides read TGTGCCTGGAGTGTAGAGGGGTCTCAGCCCCAGCATTTT. Its protein is CAWSVEGSQPQHF.

This sequence joins TRBV5-1 and TRBJ1-1; 8 positions agree with TRBD1. V lost 2 bases and J lost 3; bases outside the gene matches: 6. CDR1 and CDR2 from the germline V gene are SGHRS and YFSETQ. The CDR3 totals 15 residues. The CDR3 DNA sequence: TGCGCCAGCAGCTTAGAGGACAGGGAGGACACTGAAGCTTTCTTT. Its translation: CASSLEDREDTEAFF.

This clonotype was observed many times. The rearrangement uses TRBV5-6 and TRBJ2-3, with 9 bases aligning to TRBD1. CDR3 length equals 16 residues. The germline V gene has CDR1 SGHDT and CDR2 YYEEEE. V dropped 2 bases and J dropped 2; count of bases not matched to a gene: 6. This CDR3 reads CASSFGDRGNTDTQYF. As DNA, the CDR3 is TGTGCCAGCAGCTTTGGAGACAGGGGGAACACAGATACGCAGTATTTT. Filled out from reference TRBV5-6 and TRBJ2-3, the complete variable domain reads DAGVTQSPTHLIKTRGQQVTLRCSPKSGHDTVSWYQQALGQGPQFIFQYYEEEERQRGNFPDRFSGHQFPNYSSELNVNALLLGDSALYLCASSFGDRGNTDTQYFGPGTRLTVL.

Ten or more counts support this clonotype. This chain's CDR3 is CASSSIRGRYNEQFF. In DNA form, the CDR3 reads TGTGCCAGCAGTTCAATCCGGGGACGGTACAATGAGCAGTTCTTC. This rearrangement joins TRBV12-3 or TRBV12-4 to TRBJ2-1; D possibly uses TRBD1 or TRBD2 (5 bases each). The ends were cut back, 4 bases at V and 4 bases at J, with 14 bases in the middle. The CDR3 contains 15 residues.

This clonotype was detected ten times or more. The chain uses TRBV5-1 and TRBJ1-1; D is possibly TRBD1 (6 bases). V dropped 7 bases and J dropped 2 bases, with 18 bases sitting between them. The germline V gene has CDR1 SGHRS and CDR2 YFSETQ. The CDR3 extends over 15 amino acids. The chain's CDR3 is CASRVGDIINTEAFF. CDR3 nucleotide sequence: TGCGCCAGCCGTGTTGGGGACATAATCAACACTGAAGCTTTCTTT.